This paragraph covers one TCR beta chain sequence. Its cognate antigen is unknown. This sample is part of a study of cytomegalovirus exposure and HLA in healthy donors. The study's findings and limits: A later analysis showed that HLA-associated TCR beta chains had undergone more clonal expansion than equally common others. The number of N-insertions in an Asian-associated ancestry cluster was reportedly below the roughly 670-donor mean in a later analysis. TCR beta V- and J-gene trimming, according to a later analysis, was linked to a missense DCLRE1C variant.

Germline values: CDR1 MNHEY, CDR2 SVGAGI. V was clipped by 6 bases and J by 4 bases; unmatched bases: 5. The CDR3 spans 15 residues. The primer mix had 60 Vbeta and 13 Jbeta primers. Repertoires were generated with immunoSEQ multiplex PCR, while TCRdb's copy carries only in-frame clones and drops some. Here the sample spans about 140,000 clones, more than 70% being singletons. The sequenced sample was PBMCs. The chain combines TRBV6-5 with TRBJ2-2, with 10 bases lining up with TRBD2. The receptor was isolated from a man aged 35 to 55 in good health and CMV-seronegative. The CDR3: CASRRTSGSTGELFF. Written as DNA, the CDR3 is TGTGCCAGCAGACGGACTAGCGGTTCCACCGGGGAGCTGTTTTTT.